This T cell receptor (beta chain) is from a study of T cells after yellow fever vaccination (dated by TCRdb to the late 2010s). About the study as a whole: Libraries from fractions with low cell numbers were prepared with the SMART-Seq v4 Ultra Low Input RNA kit. Two healthy male donors, one aged 18 to 30 and one aged 30 to 40 years, made up the cohort. To follow T-cell clones before and after both primary and booster YFV17D yellow fever vaccination, bulk TCR alpha and beta repertoires underwent longitudinal sequencing. Blood samples were taken at several timepoints before and after primary and secondary immunization, and bulk PBMC replicates and cell subsets were isolated. Results and caveats for the whole study, not just this receptor: Most clones expanded after primary vaccination (approximately 95% of CD4 and roughly 90% of CD8) were re-detected after the booster, suggesting that broad memory maintenance occurred. Computational filtering was required because FACS-sorted repertoires could contain abundant contaminating clonotypes from the bulk population. A small share of clonotypes occurred in both CD4 and CD8 compartments, likely arising from convergent recombination. The study included only a couple of donors, which limits how far the findings can be generalized. The secondary T-cell response was weaker than the primary response but faster, peaking on day 5 instead of day 15.

On this clonotype: Its recognized antigen is unknown. Base qualities are not recorded, but no much larger clone differs from it by a single base.

TCR cDNA was synthesized by 5'RACE template switching, through which a universal primer site and unique molecular identifiers were introduced. cDNA synthesis was primed from both the TCR alpha and TCR beta constant segments. Two PCR steps were used to amplify libraries, with sample barcodes and sequencing adapters being added in the second step. Sequencing of libraries was performed on Illumina HiSeq 2500 (2x100 bp) or NovaSeq (2x150 bp). The study's own analysis went as follows. Demultiplexing of reads and collapsing into UMI consensus sequences were performed with MIGEC, and V(D)J alignment was carried out with MiXCR. Vaccine-responding clonotypes were identified with edgeR using replicate PBMC samples, with FDR below 0.01 and a log2 fold change above 5 up to day 15 being required. CD4 or CD8 identity was assigned to each bulk clonotype according to whether the clonotype was present at higher abundance in the sequenced CD4 repertoire or the sequenced CD8 repertoire. The raw public reads went through TCRdb reprocessing: fastp at Q25, MiXCR clone calling, in-frame beta chains kept. Rows with one shared CDR3 protein collapse into an entry with the most common genes and DNA. TCRdb's processing, not the authors' own work, is the source of the V and J calls. The sample table holds a few hundred thousand distinct CDR3 sequences, of which 8% to 9.5% were seen once. The ten largest clones capture approximately 16% of the sample.

What this sample's treatment or condition label stands for: live attenuated yellow fever vaccine strain. At every blood-draw timepoint, two biological replicates of bulk PBMCs were collected. PBMCs were isolated from peripheral blood using a standard Ficoll-Paque protocol. TriZol was used to extract RNA from bulk PBMCs, CD4 and CD8 fractions, and dextramer-positive and dextramer-negative fractions. For CDR1 and CDR2, the germline V gene lists SGHAT and FQNNGV. Deletion took 2 bases off V and 2 bases off J, with a span of 12 bases between the germline ends. The CDR3, cysteine through phenylalanine, is 15 amino acids long. The read is trimmed to its CDR3 DNA, 45 bases read in frame from base 1.

This sample comprised PBMCs, obtained roughly 46 days after the first yellow fever vaccination. Recombination linked TRBV11-2 to TRBJ1-1, with the identity of the D gene unclear. The sequence derives from a man aged 18 to 30 who received the YFV17D yellow fever vaccine. The CDR3 protein sequence reads: CASSLTPSFNTEAFF. In nucleotides, the sequence is TGTGCCAGCAGCTTAACACCTTCATTTAACACTGAAGCTTTCTTT.